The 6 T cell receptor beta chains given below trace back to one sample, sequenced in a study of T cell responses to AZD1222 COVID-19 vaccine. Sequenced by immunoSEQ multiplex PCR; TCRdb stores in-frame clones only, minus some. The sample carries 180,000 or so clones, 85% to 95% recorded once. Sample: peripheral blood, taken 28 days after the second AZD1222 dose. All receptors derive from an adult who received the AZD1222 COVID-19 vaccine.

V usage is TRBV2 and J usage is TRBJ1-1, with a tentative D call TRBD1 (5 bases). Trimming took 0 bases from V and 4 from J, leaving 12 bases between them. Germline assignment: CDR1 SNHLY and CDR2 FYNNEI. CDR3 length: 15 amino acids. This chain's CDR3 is CASSEAGRAGTEAFF. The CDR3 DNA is TGTGCCAGCAGTGAAGCAGGCAGGGCGGGCACTGAAGCTTTCTTT.

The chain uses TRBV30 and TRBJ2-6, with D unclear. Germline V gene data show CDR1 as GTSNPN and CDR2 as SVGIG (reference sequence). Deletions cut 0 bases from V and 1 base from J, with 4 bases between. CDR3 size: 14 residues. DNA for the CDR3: TGTGCCTGGAGTGTAGGATCTGGGGCCAACGTCCTGACTTTC. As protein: CAWSVGSGANVLTF.

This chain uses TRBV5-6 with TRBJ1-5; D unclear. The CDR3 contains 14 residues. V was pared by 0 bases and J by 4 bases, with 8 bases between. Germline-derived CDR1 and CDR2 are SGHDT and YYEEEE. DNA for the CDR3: TGTGCCAGCAGCTTGGGACAAGTTAATCAGCCCCAGCATTTT. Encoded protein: CASSLGQVNQPQHF. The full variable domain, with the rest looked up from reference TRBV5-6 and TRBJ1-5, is DAGVTQSPTHLIKTRGQQVTLRCSPKSGHDTVSWYQQALGQGPQFIFQYYEEEERQRGNFPDRFSGHQFPNYSSELNVNALLLGDSALYLCASSLGQVNQPQHFGDGTRLSIL.

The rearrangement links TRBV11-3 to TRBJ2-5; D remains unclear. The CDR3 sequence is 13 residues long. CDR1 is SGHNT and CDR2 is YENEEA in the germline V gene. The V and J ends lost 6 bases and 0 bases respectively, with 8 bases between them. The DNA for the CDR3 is TGTGCCAGCAGGCCTAAGTACCAAGAGACCCAGTACTTC. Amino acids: CASRPKYQETQYF.

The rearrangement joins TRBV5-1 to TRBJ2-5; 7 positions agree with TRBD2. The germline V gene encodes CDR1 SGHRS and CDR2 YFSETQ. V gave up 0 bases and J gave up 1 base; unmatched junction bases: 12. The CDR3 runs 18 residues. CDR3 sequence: CASSLVPGGPTFQETQYF. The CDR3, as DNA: TGCGCCAGCAGCTTGGTTCCGGGAGGCCCCACTTTCCAAGAGACCCAGTACTTC.

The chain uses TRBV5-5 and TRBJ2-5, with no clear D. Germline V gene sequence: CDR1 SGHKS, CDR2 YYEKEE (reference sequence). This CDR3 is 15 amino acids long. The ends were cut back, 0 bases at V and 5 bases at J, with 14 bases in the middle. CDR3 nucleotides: TGTGCCAGCAGCTTGGTGGGTTCCTCGGTGGAGACCCAGTACTTC. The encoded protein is CASSLVGSSVETQYF.